The TCR beta chain described here comes from a study of regulatory T cells in long-lasting Graves disease. Study outcomes and limitations: Repertoires from persistent disease leaned toward TRBV28, TRBJ1-2 and TRBJ2-5.

Investigators prepared the TCR beta libraries by applying iRepertoire HTBI primers and Arm-PCR of CDR3 regions. TCRdb processed the multiplex PCR reads anew with MiXCR; each CDR3 protein has one entry. The sample yields 350,000 to 500,000 distinct CDR3 sequences, around 13% seen once. V dropped 4 bases and J dropped 3; count of bases not matched to a gene: 18. The CDR3 spans 19 residues. CDR1 is LGHDT, CDR2 YNNKEL, per germline (reference sequence). Specified time point: newly diagnosed GD, antithyroid drugs for less than 3 months. From PBMCs, RNA was extracted and then used to make the TCR library. Graves' disease was diagnosed by American Thyroid Association guidelines. Peripheral blood, about 9 milliliters of it, was drawn into EDTA tubes. This clonotype was observed a few times. What it recognizes is unknown. The same data also contributed to another study, on T cells in Graves' hyperthyroidism and ophthalmopathy. From that report: Patients with uncontrolled infections, other autoimmune diseases, pregnancy or lactation were excluded.

Sequences were derived from peripheral blood mononuclear cells (PBMCs), sampled at new diagnosis, from a patient treated with antithyroid drugs. The source is a woman in her forties or fifties with Graves disease. This rearrangement joins TRBV3-1 to TRBJ2-7; 10 bases match TRBD2. The CDR3 DNA reads as TGTGCCAGCAGCCCTACCCGCGTGTCTAGCGGGAGAGCGGTCTACGAGCAGTACTTC. This translates into CASSPTRVSSGRAVYEQYF.